Following are 20 T cell receptor beta chains from one sample sequenced in a study of cytomegalovirus exposure and HLA in healthy donors. Primers: 60 Vbeta forward and 13 Jbeta reverse. Profiled with immunoSEQ multiplex PCR; TCRdb holds only in-frame clones, not every one. The sample features around 140,000 clones, with 0.8% to 1% in its top ten. The source material was PBMCs. These receptors came from a male donor in good health and CMV-seronegative.

This chain uses TRBV7-2 with TRBJ1-1, with D tentatively TRBD1 (5 bases). Per germline, CDR1 SGHTA and CDR2 FQGNSA. The CDR3 consists of 17 residues. V dropped 2 bases and J dropped 1 base, with 17 bases sitting between them. In DNA form, the CDR3 reads TGTGCCAGCAGCTTACTTTGGGGCCCGGACGGGAACACTGAAGCTTTCTTT. It codes for CASSLLWGPDGNTEAFF. Variable domain in full (rest from reference TRBV7-2 and TRBJ1-1): GAGVSQSPSNKVTEKGKDVELRCDPISGHTALYWYRQSLGQGLEFLIYFQGNSAPDKSGLPSDRFSAERTGGSVSTLTIQRTQQEDSAVYLCASSLLWGPDGNTEAFFGQGTRLTVV.

The chain has TRBV5-4 and TRBJ1-5; tentative D call: TRBD1 (5 bases). This CDR3 has 15 amino acids. V was cut by 4 bases and J by 4 bases, with 15 bases left in between. The germline V gene encodes CDR1 SGHNT and CDR2 YYREEE (reference sequence). In DNA form, the CDR3 reads TGTGCCAGCAGCCCCTGGGGGGAGGGGAATCAGCCCCAGCATTTT. It yields the protein CASSPWGEGNQPQHF.

The chain carries TRBV4-3 and TRBJ1-1; the D is unclear. CDR1 is LGHNA and CDR2 is YSLEER in the germline V gene. Trimming took off 5 bases at V and 0 bases at J, with 19 bases between the two ends. The CDR3 length is 17 residues. The CDR3 region is CASSEVWRSQMNTEAFF. Here the CDR3 DNA reads TGCGCCAGCAGCGAGGTGTGGCGGAGCCAAATGAACACTGAAGCTTTCTTT.

J is TRBJ2-7 and V is TRBV6-1; D is undetermined. Trimming took off 1 base at V and 6 bases at J, with 19 bases between the two ends. CDR3 length: 16 residues. Germline V gene lookup returns CDR1 MNHNS and CDR2 SASEGT. In nucleotides, the CDR3 is TGTGCCAGCAGTGAAGATTGGGCAGGTGTAAGCCTCGAGCAGTACTTC. It specifies CASSEDWAGVSLEQYF.

The V and J genes are TRBV5-1 and TRBJ2-1, with 11 bases that match TRBD2. Germline trimming cut 4 bases from V and 7 bases from J; bases unmatched to any gene: 10. CDR3 length: 16 residues. In germline, CDR1 is SGHRS, CDR2 YFSETQ. The CDR3 is CASSPINLAGGNEQFF. The CDR3 DNA follows: TGCGCCAGCAGCCCCATCAATCTAGCGGGGGGTAATGAGCAGTTCTTC. The variable domain in full, with the rest retrieved from reference TRBV5-1 and TRBJ2-1, is KAGVTQTPRYLIKTRGQQVTLSCSPISGHRSVSWYQQTPGQGLQFLFEYFSETQRNKGNFPGRFSGRQFSNSRSEMNVSTLELGDSALYLCASSPINLAGGNEQFFGPGTRLTVL.

In DNA, the CDR3 is TGTGCCAGTAGTATCGGGCTAGCGGACAATGAGCAGTTCTTC. Translation gives CASSIGLADNEQFF. This chain connects TRBV19 to TRBJ2-1, with 7 bases aligning to TRBD2. There are 14 residues in the CDR3. V gave up 3 bases and J gave up 5 bases; unmatched junction bases: 4. Germline loops: CDR1 LNHDA, CDR2 SQIVND (reference sequence).

The rearrangement joins TRBV6-1 to TRBJ2-1; D perhaps matches TRBD2 (6 bases). The V gene's germline CDR1 is MNHNS and CDR2 SASEGT. The CDR3 extends over 14 amino acids. Trimming stripped 6 bases from V and 1 base from J, with 10 bases between. The CDR3 region is CASSQEGSYNEQFF. CDR3 nucleotide sequence: TGTGCCAGCAGCCAGGAGGGATCCTACAATGAGCAGTTCTTC.

The chain has TRBV19 and TRBJ1-2; tentative D call: TRBD1 (6 bases). Between the trimmed V and J ends, which lost 6 bases and 4 bases, there was a span of 12 bases. The CDR3 runs to 13 residues. The germline CDR1 and CDR2 sequences are LNHDA and SQIVND (reference sequence). CDR3 sequence reads: CASSRTVGYGYTF. CDR3 nucleotide sequence: TGTGCCAGTAGCCGGACAGTGGGCTATGGCTACACCTTC. Variable domain in full (rest from reference TRBV19 and TRBJ1-2): DGGITQSPKYLFRKEGQNVTLSCEQNLNHDAMYWYRQDPGQGLRLIYYSQIVNDFQKGDIAEGYSVSREKKESFPLTVTSAQKNPTAFYLCASSRTVGYGYTFGSGTRLTVV.

The chain joins TRBV13 to TRBJ1-2, with D perhaps matching TRBD1 (6 bases). From germline, CDR1 is PRHDT and CDR2 FYEKMQ (reference sequence). This CDR3 is 15 amino acids long. Trimming removed 7 bases from V and 3 bases from J, with 18 bases in between. CDR3 coding DNA: TGTGCCAGCACTCAGAGGGGGATAGAGGACTATGGCTACACCTTC. Its translation is CASTQRGIEDYGYTF.

V is TRBV9 and J is TRBJ1-3, with a tentative D call TRBD1 (6 bases). Trimming shortened V by 0 bases and J by 4 bases, and 14 bases separated the two germline ends. The germline V gene encodes CDR1 SGDLS and CDR2 YYNGEE. The CDR3 runs to 16 residues. The CDR3 spells CASSVALTGKGNTIYF. The CDR3 DNA follows: TGTGCCAGCAGCGTAGCCCTTACAGGGAAAGGAAACACCATATATTTT.

The V call is TRBV19, the J call TRBJ2-7, with TRBD2 as a possible D gene (6 bases). Deletions cut 10 bases from V and 1 base from J, with 14 bases between. Looked up from germline, CDR1 is LNHDA and CDR2 is SQIVND (reference sequence). The CDR3 length is 13 residues. CDR3 amino acids: CATSRGTSYEQYF. CDR3 bases: TGTGCCACCTCGAGAGGGACTTCCTACGAGCAGTACTTC. The full variable domain, rest sourced from reference TRBV19 and TRBJ2-7, is DGGITQSPKYLFRKEGQNVTLSCEQNLNHDAMYWYRQDPGQGLRLIYYSQIVNDFQKGDIAEGYSVSREKKESFPLTVTSAQKNPTAFYLCATSRGTSYEQYFGPGTRLTVT.

V gene TRBV4-2 combines with J gene TRBJ2-5; TRBD1 is a possible D gene (6 bases). The J call may be wrong; the DNA end is better matched by TRBJ2-7. The CDR3 contains 15 residues. Germline assignment: CDR1 LGHNA and CDR2 YNFKEQ. This CDR3 is CASSQDVQGRNEQYF. The CDR3, as DNA: TGTGCCAGCAGCCAAGATGTACAGGGTAGGAACGAGCAGTACTTC.

V gene TRBV2 combines with J gene TRBJ2-4; D might be TRBD1 (6 bases). This CDR3 is 13 amino acids long. V dropped 5 bases and J dropped 8 bases, with 13 bases sitting between them. Germline CDR1 SNHLY, CDR2 FYNNEI. The CDR3 is CASSRTALDIQYF. The CDR3 DNA reads as TGTGCCAGCAGTCGGACAGCGTTGGACATTCAGTACTTC. Full variable domain (missing parts from reference TRBV2 and TRBJ2-4): EPEVTQTPSHQVTQMGQEVILRCVPISNHLYFYWYRQILGQKVEFLVSFYNNEISEKSEIFDDQFSVERPDGSNFTLKIRSTKLEDSAMYFCASSRTALDIQYFGAGTRLSVL.

The V and J genes are TRBV28 and TRBJ2-7; tentatively, D is TRBD1 (6 bases). CDR1 and CDR2 (germline): MDHEN, SYDVKM. Trimming removed 6 bases from V and 3 bases from J, with 15 bases in between. This CDR3 is built from 14 residues. The CDR3 coding sequence is TGTGCCAGCAGGACCGGCCCAGGGGTCTACGAGCAGTACTTC. As protein: CASRTGPGVYEQYF.

This chain uses TRBV15 with TRBJ1-2; the D gene is possibly TRBD1 (5 bases). Trimming pared 4 bases from V and 4 bases from J, leaving 10 bases between. CDR3 length: 13 amino acids. The germline V gene has CDR1 LNHNV and CDR2 YYDKDF (reference sequence). The CDR3 DNA is TGTGCCACCAGCACAAGTGACAGCTATGGCTACACCTTC. Translation: CATSTSDSYGYTF.

The chain is built from TRBV6-6 and TRBJ1-2, with 8 bases that match TRBD1. J gave up 9 bases and V 6 bases, and 12 bases lay outside the gene matches. From germline, CDR1 is MNHNY and CDR2 SVGAGI (reference sequence). The CDR3 is made up of 14 amino acids. CDR3 sequence: CASSLLTGGLSYTF. The CDR3 DNA reads as TGTGCCAGCAGCCTCCTAACAGGGGGTCTAAGCTACACCTTC.

V is TRBV7-9 and J is TRBJ2-2; D ambiguous. Looked up from germline, CDR1 is SEHNR and CDR2 is FQNEAQ (reference sequence). V lost 6 bases and J lost 1, with 6 bases in between. The CDR3 has 13 amino acids. The CDR3 loop reads CASSPENTGELFF. The CDR3 DNA sequence: TGTGCCAGCAGTCCAGAGAACACCGGGGAGCTGTTTTTT.

The chain is built from TRBV28 and TRBJ2-1; D may be TRBD2 (6 bases). Trimming cost V 3 bases and J 2 bases, with 11 bases left between them. The CDR3 runs to 15 residues. The germline CDR1 and CDR2 sequences are MDHEN and SYDVKM. The CDR3 nucleotides are TGTGCCAGCAGTTTGCTGGGACTCGCCTACAATGAGCAGTTCTTC. Encoded protein: CASSLLGLAYNEQFF.

This rearrangement joins TRBV7-2 to TRBJ2-7, with 8 bases aligning to TRBD2. Looked up from germline, CDR1 is SGHTA and CDR2 is FQGNSA. The CDR3 is 15 amino acids. With V trimmed by 6 bases and J by 2 bases, 9 bases remained unmatched. The CDR3 spells CASRSLSGGPYEQYF. The CDR3 DNA reads as TGTGCCAGCAGAAGCTTATCGGGAGGGCCCTACGAGCAGTACTTC.

The chain is built from TRBV29-1 and TRBJ1-2; D is perhaps TRBD1 (5 bases). CDR1 and CDR2 (germline): SQVTM, ANQGSEA. V lost 5 bases to trimming and J lost 7 bases, with 14 bases between them. This CDR3 has 12 residues. This CDR3 is CSVRRGAGGYTF. CDR3 nucleotides: TGCAGCGTTCGTAGGGGCGCCGGTGGCTACACCTTC.